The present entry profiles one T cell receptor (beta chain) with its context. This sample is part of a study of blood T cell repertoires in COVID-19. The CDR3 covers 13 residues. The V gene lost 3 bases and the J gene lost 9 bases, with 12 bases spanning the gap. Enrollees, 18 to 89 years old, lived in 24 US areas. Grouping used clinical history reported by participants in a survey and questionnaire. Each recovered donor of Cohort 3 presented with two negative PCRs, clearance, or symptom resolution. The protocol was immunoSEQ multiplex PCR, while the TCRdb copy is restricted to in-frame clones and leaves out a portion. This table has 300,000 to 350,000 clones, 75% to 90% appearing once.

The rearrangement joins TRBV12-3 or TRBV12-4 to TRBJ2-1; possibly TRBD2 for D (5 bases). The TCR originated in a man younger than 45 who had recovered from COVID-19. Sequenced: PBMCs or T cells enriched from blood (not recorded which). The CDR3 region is CASSLVLGGEQFF. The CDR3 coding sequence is TGTGCCAGCAGTTTGGTCCTAGGAGGTGAGCAGTTCTTC.